The 18 T cell receptor beta chains presented below share a single source sample, sequenced in a study of OX40 agonist ivuxolimab in advanced cancers. Assay used: immunoSEQ multiplex PCR; TCRdb lists only in-frame clones, some missing. The sample contains about 60,000 clones, around nine tenths of which appear only once. Sequencing was performed on CD4+ or CD8+ T cells sorted from blood, taken in a trial of the OX40 agonist ivuxolimab. These receptors came from an adult with an advanced solid tumor such as melanoma, head and neck, liver or kidney cancer.

The V gene is TRBV6-1, the J gene TRBJ2-7, with D perhaps TRBD1 (6 bases). The CDR3 runs to 15 residues. Trimming pared 3 bases from V and 2 bases from J, leaving 14 bases between. Germline-derived CDR1 and CDR2 are MNHNS and SASEGT. CDR3 coding DNA: TGTGCCAGCAGTGATCCGGGACACATTACCTACGAGCAGTACTTC. This encodes CASSDPGHITYEQYF.

V gene TRBV7-2 combines with J gene TRBJ1-5; D unclear. Looked up from germline, CDR1 is SGHTA and CDR2 is FQGNSA. Trimming took 2 bases from V and 0 from J, leaving 11 bases between them. The length of the CDR3 is 16 residues. The CDR3 sequence is CASSLRADHSNQPQHF. CDR3 nucleotides: TGTGCCAGCAGCTTAAGGGCAGATCATAGCAATCAGCCCCAGCATTTT.

The chain carries TRBV30 and TRBJ1-1, with 8 bases matching TRBD1. Germline V CDR1 and CDR2: GTSNPN, SVGIG (reference sequence). J gave up 3 bases and V 1 base, and 7 bases lay outside the gene matches. The CDR3 sequence is 15 residues long. The CDR3 sequence is CAWSAGGAEDTEAFF. The CDR3, as DNA: TGTGCCTGGAGTGCAGGGGGCGCGGAGGACACTGAAGCTTTCTTT. The whole variable domain, remainder taken from reference TRBV30 and TRBJ1-1, is SQTIHQWPATLVQPVGSPLSLECTVEGTSNPNLYWYRQAAGRGLQLLFYSVGIGQISSEVPQNLSASRPQDRQFILSSKKLLLSDSGFYLCAWSAGGAEDTEAFFGQGTRLTVV.

The V gene is TRBV5-4, the J gene TRBJ2-5, with 9 bases that match TRBD2. J was trimmed by 5 bases and V by 0 bases; bases with no gene match: 5. Germline V gene sequence: CDR1 SGHNT, CDR2 YYREEE (reference sequence). This CDR3 is 15 amino acids long. The CDR3 region is CASSLEASGTETQYF. Here the CDR3 DNA reads TGTGCCAGCAGCTTGGAGGCTAGCGGGACGGAGACCCAGTACTTC.

The chain has TRBV19 and TRBJ2-7, with 9 bases lining up with TRBD2. V dropped 5 bases and J dropped 6; count of bases not matched to a gene: 11. The germline V gene encodes CDR1 LNHDA and CDR2 SQIVND (reference sequence). CDR3 size: 15 residues. The DNA for the CDR3 is TGTGCCAGTAGTTCTTCTGGAATAGCGGGGGTCGAGCAGTACTTC. It translates to CASSSSGIAGVEQYF.

Only one count was recorded for this clone. This chain uses TRBV14 with TRBJ2-5; no reliable D call. This CDR3 has 12 residues. V was trimmed by 0 bases and J by 7 bases, leaving 6 bases between them. Germline CDR1 and CDR2: SGHDN and FVKESK. CDR3: CASSQDRLTQYF. DNA of the CDR3: TGTGCCAGCAGCCAAGACCGGTTGACCCAGTACTTC.

This clone was recorded once. The chain uses TRBV28 and TRBJ1-1; no firm D call. Germline CDR1 MDHEN, CDR2 SYDVKM. The CDR3 sequence is 15 residues long. V was shortened by 1 base and J by 1 base, with 10 bases between the two germline ends. The CDR3 here is CASSLSYGRNTEAFF. DNA of the CDR3: TGTGCCAGCAGTTTATCTTACGGAAGGAACACTGAAGCTTTCTTT.

This chain links TRBV20-1 with TRBJ2-5; unclear D gene. The germline V gene encodes CDR1 DFQATT and CDR2 SNEGSKA (reference sequence). CDR3 size: 10 residues. Trimming took 6 bases from V and 3 from J, leaving 5 bases between them. The CDR3 sequence: CSADKETQYF. The CDR3 DNA reads TGCAGTGCGGATAAAGAGACCCAGTACTTC.

The genes are TRBV4-3 and TRBJ2-2, with a weak D call TRBD1 (6 bases). The CDR3 sequence is 17 residues long. Trimming stripped 0 bases from V and 5 bases from J, with 16 bases between. Per the germline V gene, CDR1 is LGHNA and CDR2 is YSLEER. The DNA of the CDR3 is TGCGCCAGCAGCCAAGATGGGGCCAGGGGTAGTACCGGGGAGCTGTTTTTT. Translated: CASSQDGARGSTGELFF.

This chain links TRBV28 with TRBJ2-3, with 9 bases identical to TRBD1. V lost 2 bases to trimming and J lost 2 bases; unmatched junction nucleotides: 5. This CDR3 has 16 amino acids. Germline V gene sequence: CDR1 MDHEN, CDR2 SYDVKM. The CDR3 nucleotides are TGTGCCAGCAGTTTAATTGGACAGGGGCTCACAGATACGCAGTATTTT. Amino acid sequence: CASSLIGQGLTDTQYF.

CDR3 coding DNA: TGTGCCAGTAGGCAAACGACTAGCGGGACGTGGGAGACCCAGTACTTC. Its translation: CASRQTTSGTWETQYF. The chain has TRBV19 and TRBJ2-5, with 11 bases that match TRBD2. CDR3 length: 16 residues. The V gene end was trimmed by 6 bases and the J gene end by 5 bases; junction bases not matched to a gene: 11. From germline, CDR1 is LNHDA and CDR2 SQIVND (reference sequence).

CDR3 sequence: CATSRGQGDGTDTQYF. The CDR3 bases are TGTGCCACCAGCAGAGGACAGGGGGATGGCACAGATACGCAGTATTTT. The chain couples TRBV15 to TRBJ2-3; 9 positions match TRBD1. The CDR3 sequence is 16 residues long. Germline loops: CDR1 LNHNV, CDR2 YYDKDF (reference sequence). With V trimmed by 1 base and J by 1 base, 3 bases remained unmatched.

The chain links TRBV28 to TRBJ2-1; 7 bases align to TRBD1. Unmatched junction bases numbered 9, after V lost 6 bases and J lost 4 bases. The CDR3 runs 15 residues. Germline V gene lookup returns CDR1 MDHEN and CDR2 SYDVKM. The CDR3, as DNA: TGTGCCAGCAGATCGACAGGGAAGGCGTACAATGAGCAGTTCTTC. It encodes CASRSTGKAYNEQFF.

The chain has TRBV18 and TRBJ1-4, with D perhaps TRBD1 (6 bases). From germline, CDR1 is KGHSH and CDR2 LQKENI. The V and J ends lost 3 bases and 7 bases respectively, with 15 bases between them. The CDR3 is 15 amino acids. DNA for the CDR3: TGTGCCAGCTCACCCCTTAAGGGGGTTGGTGAAAAACTGTTTTTT. It translates to CASSPLKGVGEKLFF. The entire variable domain, with the rest obtained from reference TRBV18 and TRBJ1-4, is as follows: NAGVMQNPRHLVRRRGQEARLRCSPMKGHSHVYWYRQLPEEGLKFMVYLQKENIIDESGMPKERFSAEFPKEGPSILRIQQVVRGDSAAYFCASSPLKGVGEKLFFGSGTQLSVL.

The rearrangement links TRBV5-4 to TRBJ2-1, with D possibly TRBD1 on 6 matching bases. The V and J ends lost 5 bases and 5 bases respectively, with 11 bases between them. Per germline, CDR1 SGHNT and CDR2 YYREEE (reference sequence). This CDR3 comprises 13 residues. The CDR3 sequence is CASSGTRDNEQFF. The CDR3 nucleotides read TGTGCCAGCAGTGGGACAAGGGACAATGAGCAGTTCTTC. The full variable domain, completed using reference TRBV5-4 and TRBJ2-1, is ETGVTQSPTHLIKTRGQQVTLRCSSQSGHNTVSWYQQALGQGPQFIFQYYREEENGRGNFPPRFSGLQFPNYSSELNVNALELDDSALYLCASSGTRDNEQFFGPGTRLTVL.

The DNA of the CDR3 is TGTGCCAGCAGCTTGGAAAGTCAAGAGACCCAGTACTTC. Protein sequence: CASSLESQETQYF. This chain joins TRBV5-4 and TRBJ2-5; D is uncertain. This CDR3 is 13 amino acids long. V dropped 0 bases and J dropped 2 bases, with 5 bases sitting between them. Looked up from germline, CDR1 is SGHNT and CDR2 is YYREEE (reference sequence).

The V call is TRBV19, the J call TRBJ2-7, with 9 bases that match TRBD2. Looked up from germline, CDR1 is LNHDA and CDR2 is SQIVND (reference sequence). The CDR3 contains 14 residues. V lost 10 bases to trimming and J lost 5 bases; unmatched junction nucleotides: 12. The CDR3 nucleotides read TGTGCCACTAAGTCGGGTAGCGGGAGACACGAGCAGTACTTC. Translated: CATKSGSGRHEQYF.

This chain links TRBV4-2 with TRBJ1-3; D gene unclear. Trimming pared 1 base from V and 2 bases from J, leaving 6 bases between. The CDR3 runs 14 residues. Looked up from germline, CDR1 is LGHNA and CDR2 is YNFKEQ. CDR3 DNA: TGTGCCAGCAGCCAAGCCCACGCTGGAAACACCATATATTTT. Translating gives CASSQAHAGNTIYF.